The 32 T cell receptor beta chains below all came from one sample that was sequenced in a study of radiation and T cells in renal cell carcinoma (dated by TCRdb to the early 2020s). Library preparation used the immunoSEQ multiplex PCR assay. This immuneACCESS table, as held by TCRdb, lists in-frame sequences with V and J called but not all clones. Of the missing ones, under half trace to an unresolved V gene in checked studies; the others have no known cause. This sample is represented by 150,000 or so clones; about 88% of them were singletons. The ten largest clones capture around 4% of the sample. This specimen's time point label, per the study, means: baseline pretreatment blood. Taken with the paper, the label for treatment or condition translates to: 15 Gy SBRT to primary tumor, nephrectomy 4 weeks later. This sample comprised blood, obtained from a patient whose treatment included radiotherapy and nephrectomy. The source of these receptors is a woman in her 70s with renal cell carcinoma.

The chain combines TRBV15 with TRBJ2-3, with D hard to call. The V end lost 6 bases, the J end lost 1 base, and 8 bases lay between the germline ends. Germline assignment: CDR1 LNHNV and CDR2 YYDKDF (reference sequence). This CDR3 contains 13 residues. The DNA for the CDR3 is TGTGCCACCAGTGCAGGAGGCACAGATACGCAGTATTTT. Its translation: CATSAGGTDTQYF.

The rearrangement uses TRBV23-1 and TRBJ2-7, with a possible D match to TRBD1 (6 bases). TRBV23-1 is marked as an open reading frame, function uncertain. V gave up 0 bases and J gave up 2 bases, with 14 bases separating them. The CDR3 loop spans 16 amino acids. This chain's CDR3 is CASSQSVGTTTYEQYF. The CDR3 DNA follows: TGCGCCAGCAGTCAATCGGTAGGGACAACTACCTACGAGCAGTACTTC.

The chain couples TRBV7-6 to TRBJ2-2, with a weak D call TRBD2 (5 bases). Trimming cost V 1 base and J 0 bases, with 9 bases left between them. The CDR3 spans 16 residues. The V gene's germline CDR1 is SGHVS and CDR2 FNYEAQ. CDR3 nucleotides: TGTGCCAGCAGCTTAGAAGAGGGATCGAACACCGGGGAGCTGTTTTTT. Encoded protein: CASSLEEGSNTGELFF.

V usage is TRBV30 and J usage is TRBJ1-5, with TRBD1 matching 9 bases. CDR1 is GTSNPN and CDR2 is SVGIG in the germline V gene (reference sequence). V dropped 5 bases and J dropped 7; count of bases not matched to a gene: 3. The CDR3 length is 12 residues. CDR3 sequence reads: CAWGTGSQPQHF. The CDR3 DNA reads TGTGCCTGGGGGACAGGGTCCCAGCCCCAGCATTTT.

This chain links TRBV5-1 with TRBJ2-6, with D possibly matching TRBD2 (5 bases). The V and J ends lost 0 bases and 1 base respectively, with 5 bases between them. The CDR3 is 15 amino acids. Germline CDR1 SGHRS, CDR2 YFSETQ. Here the CDR3 reads CASSLGTSGANVLTF. CDR3 in DNA: TGCGCCAGCAGCTTGGGGACTTCTGGGGCCAACGTCCTGACTTTC.

This clone has a single count. The chain uses TRBV7-2 and TRBJ2-1; 7 bases fit TRBD2. V gave up 1 base and J gave up 7 bases; unmatched junction bases: 4. The CDR3 runs 14 residues. Per the germline V gene, CDR1 is SGHTA and CDR2 is FQGNSA. Written as DNA, the CDR3 is TGTGCCAGCAGCTTAGTTTGGGGGGGAAATGAGCAGTTCTTC. Residues: CASSLVWGGNEQFF.

This clone was counted only a few times. This chain joins TRBV6-5 and TRBJ1-1; 11 bases match TRBD1. The CDR3 is made up of 13 amino acids. Per germline, CDR1 MNHEY and CDR2 SVGAGI. Unmatched junction bases numbered 5, after V lost 4 bases and J lost 10 bases. CDR3: CASSSGQGAGAFF. The DNA of the CDR3 is TGTGCCAGCAGTTCCGGACAGGGGGCCGGAGCTTTCTTT.

The gene calls are TRBV11-2 and TRBJ1-3, with a tentative D call TRBD1 (5 bases). Per the germline V gene, CDR1 is SGHAT and CDR2 is FQNNGV. Trimming stripped 1 base from V and 4 bases from J, with 20 bases between. This CDR3 spans 18 amino acids. The CDR3 DNA is TGTGCCAGCAGCTTAGTGGGACGGGTCTCAGGGATGGGAAACACCATATATTTT. Protein product: CASSLVGRVSGMGNTIYF. The full variable domain, in which reference TRBV11-2 and TRBJ1-3 provide the parts outside the CDR3, is EAGVAQSPRYKIIEKRQSVAFWCNPISGHATLYWYQQILGQGPKLLIQFQNNGVVDDSQLPKDRFSAERLKGVDSTLKIQPAKLEDSAVYLCASSLVGRVSGMGNTIYFGEGSWLTVV.

The chain is built from TRBV11-3 and TRBJ2-4, with D possibly TRBD2 on 7 matching bases. Germline V gives CDR1 SGHNT, CDR2 YENEEA. Trimming removed 3 bases at V and 0 bases at J, with 18 bases between. The CDR3 consists of 18 residues. CDR3 protein: CASSFLGGLWEAKNIQYF. The CDR3, as DNA: TGTGCCAGCAGCTTTCTCGGGGGGCTTTGGGAAGCCAAAAACATTCAGTACTTC.

The rearrangement uses TRBV15 and TRBJ1-3; D call uncertain. The V gene lost 1 base and the J gene lost 0 bases, with 4 bases spanning the gap. The V gene's germline CDR1 is LNHNV and CDR2 YYDKDF (reference sequence). The CDR3 extends over 14 amino acids. CDR3 amino acids: CATSRGPSGNTIYF. The CDR3 region has the DNA TGTGCCACCAGCAGAGGCCCCTCTGGAAACACCATATATTTT.

CDR3: CASNRDGRNTEAFF. The CDR3 DNA is TGTGCCAGCAATCGGGACGGAAGGAACACTGAAGCTTTCTTT. V usage is TRBV28 and J usage is TRBJ1-1, with a possible D match to TRBD1 (5 bases). CDR1 and CDR2 (germline): MDHEN, SYDVKM. V was shortened by 7 bases and J by 1 base, with 13 bases between the two germline ends. CDR3 length: 14 residues. Filled out from reference TRBV28 and TRBJ1-1, the complete variable domain reads DVKVTQSSRYLVKRTGEKVFLECVQDMDHENMFWYRQDPGLGLRLIYFSYDVKMKEKGDIPEGYSVSREKKERFSLILESASTNQTSMYLCASNRDGRNTEAFFGQGTRLTVV.

This rearrangement joins TRBV29-1 to TRBJ1-2; D call uncertain. Between the trimmed V and J ends, which lost 3 bases and 3 bases, there was a span of 17 bases. CDR1 is SQVTM and CDR2 is ANQGSEA in the germline V gene. The CDR3 is 15 residues long. DNA for the CDR3: TGCAGCGTTGAGGGTTGGAGCACACGCGACTATGGCTACACCTTC. Translation: CSVEGWSTRDYGYTF. The variable domain in full, completed from reference TRBV29-1 and TRBJ1-2, reads SAVISQKPSRDICQRGTSLTIQCQVDSQVTMMFWYRQQPGQSLTLIATANQGSEATYESGFVIDKFPISRPNLTFSTLTVSNMSPEDSSIYLCSVEGWSTRDYGYTFGSGTRLTVV.

With respect to this clone: The germline gene is not matched at one end of the junction; a read error may be the cause. The chain couples TRBV7-7 to TRBJ2-7; D remains unclear. This CDR3 contains 13 residues. Germline lookup yields CDR1 SSHAT and CDR2 FNYEAQ (reference sequence). Written as DNA, the CDR3 is TGTGCTAGCAGCTTAGGCCAGGCGAGTGAGCAGTACTTC. Translating it yields CASSLGQASEQYF.

This clone occurred a few times. The CDR3 region is CASSPRQEGQGYTF. The CDR3 coding sequence is TGTGCCAGCAGCCCAAGACAGGAGGGGCAAGGCTACACCTTC. This rearrangement joins TRBV7-3 to TRBJ1-2, with a tentative D call TRBD1 (6 bases). The germline V gene has CDR1 SGHTA and CDR2 FQGTGA. There are 14 residues in the CDR3. V lost 5 bases to trimming and J lost 8 bases, with 18 bases between them.

The chain is built from TRBV28 and TRBJ1-1, with unresolved D. V was clipped by 4 bases and J by 4 bases, with 10 bases between them. The CDR3 length is 13 residues. Germline lookup yields CDR1 MDHEN and CDR2 SYDVKM. CDR3 nucleotide sequence: TGTGCCAGCAGTTATGAGGTCGTCACTGAAGCTTTCTTT. It translates to CASSYEVVTEAFF.

The V gene is TRBV27, the J gene TRBJ2-1, with 9 bases fitting TRBD2. The CDR3 is 15 residues long. Germline V gives CDR1 MNHEY, CDR2 SMNVEV (reference sequence). After removal of 8 bases from V and 7 bases from J, the junction contained 12 bases not matched to a gene. The CDR3 is CASSYPGTSRNEQFF. The CDR3 nucleotides read TGTGCCAGCTCCTACCCCGGGACTAGCCGGAATGAGCAGTTCTTC.

J is TRBJ1-2 and V is TRBV19; D is unresolved. The V end was cut by 0 bases, the J end by 0 bases, with 11 bases between. Germline CDR1 reads LNHDA; CDR2 reads SQIVND (reference sequence). The CDR3 consists of 16 residues. The CDR3 spells CASSIDLGRANYGYTF. Written as DNA, the CDR3 is TGTGCCAGTAGTATAGATCTCGGGAGAGCTAACTATGGCTACACCTTC.

The rearrangement uses TRBV19 and TRBJ1-5; the match to TRBD1 covers 7 bases. CDR1 is LNHDA, CDR2 SQIVND, per germline (reference sequence). The CDR3 consists of 18 residues. The ends lost 6 bases at V and 2 bases at J; junction bases unmatched: 16. In nucleotides, the CDR3 is TGTGCCAGTAGCCATAGGTCCCGGGACAGCGGTGGCAATCAGCCCCAGCATTTT. As protein: CASSHRSRDSGGNQPQHF.

The gene calls are TRBV19 and TRBJ2-7; D ambiguous. Per germline, CDR1 LNHDA and CDR2 SQIVND (reference sequence). CDR3 length: 13 residues. Between the trimmed V and J ends, which lost 8 bases and 7 bases, there was a span of 18 bases. The CDR3 reads CASSGRSVEEQYF. The CDR3 coding sequence is TGTGCCAGTTCTGGCAGATCTGTAGAAGAGCAGTACTTC.

The gene calls are TRBV19 and TRBJ2-7; tentative D call: TRBD1 (5 bases). This CDR3 has 15 residues. Germline CDR1 is LNHDA and CDR2 is SQIVND (reference sequence). V lost 3 bases, J lost 2 bases, and 14 bases lay in between. The CDR3 sequence: CASSISHRRTYEQYF. The CDR3 region has the DNA TGTGCCAGTAGTATCTCACACAGGCGAACCTACGAGCAGTACTTC.

The chain uses TRBV5-8 and TRBJ2-3; 7 positions match TRBD1. CDR3 length: 14 amino acids. Germline values: CDR1 SGHTS, CDR2 YDEGEE. The J segment lost 2 bases and the V segment lost 4 bases, leaving 4 bases of the junction unmatched. The CDR3, as DNA: TGTGCCAGCAGCGAGGGACAGCCCACAGATACGCAGTATTTT. This gives the protein CASSEGQPTDTQYF.

V gene TRBV5-5 combines with J gene TRBJ1-5; D uncertain. The germline V gene has CDR1 SGHKS and CDR2 YYEKEE (reference sequence). The CDR3 is made up of 14 amino acids. The V and J ends lost 2 bases and 2 bases respectively, with 8 bases between them. In DNA form, the CDR3 reads TGTGCCAGCAGCTTTGGTAGCGGCAATCAGCCCCAGCATTTT. It translates to CASSFGSGNQPQHF.

This chain links TRBV19 with TRBJ2-6; TRBD1 matches at 12 bases. The CDR3 has 17 residues. Germline loops: CDR1 LNHDA, CDR2 SQIVND (reference sequence). J lost 2 bases, V lost 9 bases, and 8 bases had no gene match. The CDR3 coding sequence is TGTGCCAGCCTGGCCGGGACAGGGGGCACTGGGGCCAACGTCCTGACTTTC. Amino acid sequence: CASLAGTGGTGANVLTF.

V gene TRBV7-2 combines with J gene TRBJ2-2; 8 nucleotides line up with TRBD1. The CDR3 runs to 15 residues. The ends lost 5 bases at V and 6 bases at J; junction bases unmatched: 8. Germline V gives CDR1 SGHTA, CDR2 FQGNSA. The DNA for the CDR3 is TGTGCCAGCAGCCAGCAGGGGGCGGGACCCGGGGAGCTGTTTTTT. Protein sequence: CASSQQGAGPGELFF.

V and J are TRBV9 and TRBJ1-6; 7 bases agree with TRBD1. Germline V gives CDR1 SGDLS, CDR2 YYNGEE. CDR3 size: 15 residues. V gave up 4 bases and J gave up 6 bases; unmatched junction bases: 7. The CDR3 DNA reads TGTGCCAGCAGCCGACGGGACAGCCTTAATTCACCCCTCCACTTT. Translating it yields CASSRRDSLNSPLHF.

The chain recombines TRBV7-3 with TRBJ1-4, with D uncertain. This CDR3 has 13 amino acids. With 5 bases removed from V and 3 bases from J, the gap between germline ends came to 7 bases. Germline CDR1 reads SGHTA; CDR2 reads FQGTGA. CDR3 sequence: CASSPGANEKLFF. The DNA of the CDR3 is TGTGCCAGCAGCCCTGGGGCTAATGAAAAACTGTTTTTT.

The rearrangement joins TRBV18 to TRBJ2-7; D might be TRBD2 (6 bases). CDR3 length: 13 amino acids. V was clipped by 3 bases and J by 4 bases, with 10 bases between them. CDR1 and CDR2 (germline): KGHSH, LQKENI. The DNA of the CDR3 is TGTGCCAGCTCACCGGAGGGGTTATACGAGCAGTACTTC. Its translation is CASSPEGLYEQYF.

The table lists this clone with a count of one. V usage is TRBV10-2 and J usage is TRBJ1-5; tentative D call: TRBD1 (5 bases). The CDR3 is made up of 13 amino acids. The V end lost 8 bases, the J end lost 6 bases, and 14 bases lay between the germline ends. CDR1 and CDR2 (germline): WSHSY, SAAADI. In nucleotides, the CDR3 is TGCGCCAGCTCGGGGGGGTACGGTCAGCCCCAGCATTTT. It specifies CASSGGYGQPQHF.

This chain connects TRBV11-3 to TRBJ2-7, with TRBD1 matching over 7 bases. CDR3 size: 14 residues. Germline assignment: CDR1 SGHNT and CDR2 YENEEA. Losses at the gene ends were 5 bases for V and 2 bases for J; bases not matched to a gene: 6. The CDR3 loop reads CASSEDRIPYEQYF. CDR3 nucleotides: TGTGCCAGCAGCGAGGACAGGATTCCCTACGAGCAGTACTTC.

The chain uses TRBV4-1 and TRBJ1-3; the D is unclear. V dropped 4 bases and J dropped 3 bases, with 10 bases sitting between them. Per the germline V gene, CDR1 is MGHRA and CDR2 is YSYEKL. The CDR3 spans 14 residues. The chain's CDR3 is CASSRKGSGNTIYF. DNA for the CDR3: TGCGCCAGCAGCCGTAAGGGAAGTGGAAACACCATATATTTT.

V and J are TRBV7-2 and TRBJ1-2, with D possibly being TRBD1 (5 bases). Germline CDR1 reads SGHTA; CDR2 reads FQGNSA. Trimming pared 2 bases from V and 0 bases from J, leaving 10 bases between. The CDR3 has 15 residues. The DNA for the CDR3 is TGTGCCAGCAGCTTAAAGACAGCCCCTAACTATGGCTACACCTTC. Its protein is CASSLKTAPNYGYTF.

The chain joins TRBV2 to TRBJ1-1; D may be TRBD1 (6 bases). The CDR3 spans 14 residues. Trimming cost V 5 bases and J 4 bases, with 14 bases left between them. Germline V gene data show CDR1 as SNHLY and CDR2 as FYNNEI. This chain's CDR3 is CASSPMTGPTEAFF. Here the CDR3 DNA reads TGTGCCAGCAGTCCCATGACAGGACCCACTGAAGCTTTCTTT.